The TCR beta chain described here comes from a study of cytomegalovirus exposure and HLA in healthy donors. Across the whole study: Sequencing of 150 million to 200 million T cells in an earlier analysis found more than 100 million unique TCR beta sequences. Study-level findings and limits: DRB1 had the most TCR associations and HLA-C the fewest, a later analysis found, with rates varying by HLA locus.

It was with 60 Vbeta and 13 Jbeta primers that the PCR ran. Data came from immunoSEQ multiplex PCR; TCRdb stores just in-frame clones and leaves some out. The table records roughly 100,000 clones, approximately 77% of them present only once. In its sample, this clone was seen once. Antigen unknown. The CDR3 totals 15 residues. The V end lost 0 bases, the J end lost 3 bases, and 11 bases lay between the germline ends. Looked up from germline, CDR1 is LGHNA and CDR2 is YSLEER. This chain links TRBV4-3 with TRBJ1-2; D gene uncertain. The sample consisted of PBMCs. The origin of this receptor is a male donor in good health and CMV-seropositive. The CDR3: CASSQEMRQDYGYTF. The CDR3 bases are TGCGCCAGCAGCCAAGAAATGAGACAAGACTATGGCTACACCTTC.